This T cell receptor (beta chain) was obtained from a study of cytomegalovirus exposure and HLA in healthy donors listed by TCRdb under 2017. About the study as a whole: The 666 repertoires of the first cohort and the 120 validation repertoires were produced on the same platform, according to a later analysis. The aim of the study was to test whether cataloging public T cell receptors could identify signatures of past pathogen exposure. Besides the first cohort of around 700 subjects, a separate validation cohort made up of 120 different subjects was used. High-throughput TCR immunosequencing, statistical association of individual TCRs with disease status, and machine learning were combined to predict cytomegalovirus infection status. What the work shows at the level of the full study, not this receptor alone: The classifier was reported to diagnose cytomegalovirus status with high specificity and sensitivity in both the original and validation cohorts. In the study, approximately 150 TCR beta chains were listed as associated with cytomegalovirus. In vitro tests confirmed that a few of the cytomegalovirus-associated TCR beta chains recognize cytomegalovirus antigens. A later analysis had no HLA typing for the validation cohort, so co-occurrence there was scored across all 110 or so repertoires. Across donors, most TCR sequences were observed very rarely, whereas some public TCRs were present in many individuals. In a later analysis, TCRs clustered in the first cohort were found to also tend to co-occur in the 120 or so validation repertoires, with approximately 95% of cluster scores above 0. It was suggested by the authors that the approach could potentially be generalized to other disease states and immunological phenotypes.

From cysteine to phenylalanine, the CDR3 is 13 amino acids long. The only DNA kept is the CDR3, 39 bases in frame from the first base. V is trimmed back by 8 bases and J by 4 bases, and the junction contains 4 bases that no gene match accounts for. In the germline V gene, CDR1 corresponds to SGHTA and CDR2 to FQGTGA. This clone appeared a few times. The clone's antigen remains unknown. It has no much larger one-base neighbor in the sample; base qualities were not kept. Library creation used the immunoSEQ multiplex PCR assay. Per the original workflow: A statistical classification framework was developed to diagnose cytomegalovirus status using the catalog of TCR beta chain sequences. The clones in this table, taken by TCRdb from immuneACCESS, are in-frame only. Not every clone is retained; where verified, under half of the shortfall comes from an unresolved V gene, and the cause of the rest is unknown. For V, J and clone size, that table is used; D and trimming come from the DNA. The sample table contains about 280,000 clones; only one count was recorded for approximately 90% of them. The top ten clones comprise about 0.86% of the sample.

The donors were included in the validation cohort of 100 to 150 subjects, a group kept apart from the roughly 670-subject first cohort. The material sequenced was PBMCs. This receptor was identified in a woman aged 18-29 years in good health and CMV-seronegative. Recombination connected TRBV7-3 to TRBJ2-2; a stretch of 7 junction bases matches TRBD2. The DNA is TGTGCCAGCGGCCGCGGGAGCACCGGGGAGCTGTTTTTT. Its protein is CASGRGSTGELFF.